Detailed here is one TCR beta chain. Survey-level TCR beta sequencing used the immunoSEQ assay. Produced via immunoSEQ multiplex PCR; TCRdb's table is partial and in-frame only. The data hold about 50,000 clones, with just over 90% observed a single time. The sequenced sample consisted of PBMCs. This sequence originates from a man aged 35-49 years with rheumatoid arthritis.

CDR3 nucleotides: TGTGCCAGCAGCCTCCTAGCGGGCAATGAGCAGTTCTTC. Its protein product is CASSLLAGNEQFF. The chain employs TRBV6-2 or TRBV6-3 and TRBJ2-1; 8 bases are shared with TRBD2. The junction had 4 bases not matched to a gene; V was cut back by 6 bases and J by 6 bases. CDR3 length: 13 residues. CDR1 is MNHEY and CDR2 is SVGEGT in the germline V gene.